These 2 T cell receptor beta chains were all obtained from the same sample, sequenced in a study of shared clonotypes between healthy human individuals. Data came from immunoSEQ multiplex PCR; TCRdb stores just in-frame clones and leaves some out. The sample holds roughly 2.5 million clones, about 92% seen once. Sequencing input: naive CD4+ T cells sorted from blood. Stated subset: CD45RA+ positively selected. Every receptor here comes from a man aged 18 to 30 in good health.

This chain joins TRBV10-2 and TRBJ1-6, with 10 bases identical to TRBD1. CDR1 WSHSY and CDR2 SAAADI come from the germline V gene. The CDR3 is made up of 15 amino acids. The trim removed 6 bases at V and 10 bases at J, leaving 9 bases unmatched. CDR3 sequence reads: CASRERQGAASPLHF. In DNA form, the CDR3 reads TGCGCCAGCAGGGAACGACAGGGGGCGGCGTCACCCCTCCACTTT.

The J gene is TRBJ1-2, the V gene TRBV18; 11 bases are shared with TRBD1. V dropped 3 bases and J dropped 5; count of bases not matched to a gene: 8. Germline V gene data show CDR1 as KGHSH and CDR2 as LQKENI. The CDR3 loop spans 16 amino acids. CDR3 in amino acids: CASSPTGQGARYGYTF. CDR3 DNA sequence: TGTGCCAGCTCACCGACCGGACAGGGGGCGCGGTATGGCTACACCTTC.